Listed below are T cell receptor beta chains from one sample, sequenced in a study of shared T cell receptors in the human thymus. Data came from immunoSEQ multiplex PCR; TCRdb stores just in-frame clones and leaves some out. The table lists about 660,000 clones, 85% to 90% of them singletons. The sample was also reused in another study, on human thymus T cells.

Specimen: thymocytes. Receptors originate from a boy under three years old with a congenital heart defect. Both conserved end residues are trimmed from each CDR3. Not all rows give a size; the values are once, few, many and, for expanded clones, a class.

TRBV14 | - | ASSQSREGDTLLYEQY
TRBV10-3 | - | AISGLELYEQY
TRBV4-2 | - | ASSQGFTSGSYEQY
TRBV11-3 | - | ASSLDRHSINYGYT
TRBV5-1 | - | ASSLALDEQY
TRBV21-1 | - | ASSNNDRVEQY
TRBV6-1 | - | ASRGQLPDQPQH
TRBV4-2 | - | ASSQGPGQGSYNEQF
TRBV14 | - | ASSQEANQGVTSGNTIY
TRBV5-1 | - | ASSQDSYEQY
TRBV7-9 | - | ASSLIGGVAGNTIY
TRBV10-2 | - | ASSESTKPPRRYEQY
TRBV6-6 | - | ASSPGTGAYDEQF
TRBV29-1 | - | SAGLAGGRWETQY
TRBV7-9 | - | ASSLLFDEQY
TRBV4-3 | - | ASSQEGGSRGSVNYGYT
TRBV15 | - | ATSTPRGLQH
TRBV4-1 | - | ASSLGHYHTGELF
TRBV21-1 | - | ASSKGCRGTAPDTQY
TRBV14 | once | ASSPLRDRGSDTEAF
TRBV5-1 | - | ASSLPSYTHEQY
TRBV14 | - | ASSQTSGRPSYEQY
TRBV7-3 | - | ASSFSRYNEQF
TRBV9 | few | ASSVEVAEGGNEQF
TRBV6-4 | once | ASSPVSTDTQY
TRBV5-4 | - | ASSSSPRLAGGPASEQY
TRBV28 | - | ASSLDRDRGNEQY
TRBV5-5 | - | ASSLPESEAF